Each of the 20 T cell receptor beta chains below was sequenced from the same sample in a study of blood T cell repertoires in COVID-19. The repertoire was sequenced with immunoSEQ multiplex PCR; TCRdb's copy has only in-frame clones and lacks some. The sample includes 300,000 to 350,000 clones, 88% seen only once; the top ten take about 4.7%. Sequenced: PBMCs or T cells enriched from blood (not recorded which). The receptor source for this set is a man aged 30 to 45 who had recovered from COVID-19.

The chain couples TRBV5-6 to TRBJ1-5, with 7 bases matching TRBD1. Trimming cost V 3 bases and J 3 bases; bases outside gene matches: 9. From germline, CDR1 is SGHDT and CDR2 YYEEEE. This CDR3 region has 16 residues. The CDR3, as DNA: TGTGCCAGCAGCTACATGGCTGGACAGGTCAATCAGCCCCAGCATTTT. Encoded protein: CASSYMAGQVNQPQHF.

The V and J genes are TRBV14 and TRBJ1-6; D is possibly TRBD1 (5 bases). Trimming removed 3 bases at V and 2 bases at J, with 8 bases between. This CDR3 region has 15 residues. The germline gives CDR1 SGHDN, CDR2 FVKESK. CDR3 in amino acids: CASSQAGAYNSPLHF. Here the CDR3 DNA reads TGTGCCAGCAGCCAGGCGGGGGCCTATAATTCACCCCTCCACTTT.

The chain employs TRBV4-2 and TRBJ2-7; 9 nucleotides agree with TRBD2. The CDR3 covers 15 residues. Trimming at V came to 4 bases and at J to 2 bases, leaving 6 bases not matched to a gene. The germline V gene encodes CDR1 LGHNA and CDR2 YNFKEQ. CDR3 amino acids: CASSPRLADPYEQYF. The DNA for the CDR3 is TGTGCCAGCAGCCCCCGACTAGCGGACCCCTACGAGCAGTACTTC.

The chain is built from TRBV13 and TRBJ2-1; 15 bases are shared with TRBD2. Germline V gene sequence: CDR1 PRHDT, CDR2 FYEKMQ (reference sequence). V shed 3 bases and J 1 base; nucleotides not matched to a gene: 16. The CDR3 spans 22 residues. The CDR3 spells CASSFTSILGLAGGSSYNEQFF. CDR3 in DNA: TGTGCCAGCAGCTTCACTAGTATCCTAGGACTAGCGGGGGGGTCATCCTACAATGAGCAGTTCTTC.

CDR3 region: CASSWSGNTEAFF. DNA of the CDR3: TGCGCCAGCAGCTGGTCGGGTAACACTGAAGCTTTCTTT. The rearrangement uses TRBV5-1 and TRBJ1-1, with unresolved D. Germline lookup yields CDR1 SGHRS and CDR2 YFSETQ. The V gene lost 3 bases and the J gene lost 2 bases, with 8 bases spanning the gap. The CDR3 covers 13 residues.

V gene TRBV28 combines with J gene TRBJ1-5; tentative D call: TRBD1 (5 bases). V was shortened by 4 bases and J by 1 base, with 23 bases between the two germline ends. Per the germline V gene, CDR1 is MDHEN and CDR2 is SYDVKM. CDR3 length equals 19 residues. The DNA of the CDR3 is TGTGCCAGCAGTTCCCCATCTTCAGGGTTCCGGTTAAGCAATCAGCCCCAGCATTTT. It is translated as CASSSPSSGFRLSNQPQHF.

CDR3 sequence: CASSVGVDRALEKRYEQYF. CDR3 sequence (DNA): TGTGCCAGCAGCGTAGGAGTGGACAGGGCCTTAGAAAAGCGCTACGAGCAGTACTTC. V gene TRBV9 combines with J gene TRBJ2-7; 8 nucleotides align to TRBD1. Germline lookup yields CDR1 SGDLS and CDR2 YYNGEE. The CDR3 has 19 residues. J lost 3 bases, V lost 0 bases, and 17 bases had no gene match.

J is TRBJ1-3 and V is TRBV11-2, with D maybe TRBD1 (6 bases). Germline V lookup: CDR1 SGHAT, CDR2 FQNNGV. This CDR3 has 15 residues. V lost 6 bases, J lost 0 bases, and 12 bases lay in between. CDR3 in amino acids: CASRPGTHSGNTIYF. As DNA, the CDR3 is TGTGCCAGCAGACCGGGGACACACTCTGGAAACACCATATATTTT.

Regarding this clone: Other nucleotide sequences in the sample specify the same CDR3. This rearrangement joins TRBV28 to TRBJ1-3; D call uncertain. Looked up from germline, CDR1 is MDHEN and CDR2 is SYDVKM. The CDR3 is 12 residues long. V was trimmed by 1 base and J by 4 bases, leaving 2 bases between them. In nucleotides, the CDR3 is TGTGCCAGCAGTTTATCAGGAAACACCATATATTTT. This gives the protein CASSLSGNTIYF.

The V call is TRBV18, the J call TRBJ1-1; TRBD1 might be the D (6 bases). The length of the CDR3 is 14 residues. Germline CDR1 is KGHSH and CDR2 is LQKENI. V lost 4 bases to trimming and J lost 1 base, with 10 bases between them. The CDR3 nucleotides read TGTGCCAGCTCACTGGGACACAAGAACACTGAAGCTTTCTTT. Translated, it gives CASSLGHKNTEAFF.

The V call is TRBV25-1, the J call TRBJ1-4, with 7 bases matching TRBD1. This CDR3 spans 15 amino acids. Germline CDR1 MGHDK, CDR2 SYGVNS. J lost 5 bases, V lost 6 bases, and 9 bases had no gene match. The CDR3 coding sequence is TGTGCCAGCAGAGGCACAGGGGCTCGGAATGAAAAACTGTTTTTT. Translation: CASRGTGARNEKLFF.

In this sample, this clone turned up once. J is TRBJ1-1 and V is TRBV13; no definite D call. The germline V gene encodes CDR1 PRHDT and CDR2 FYEKMQ (reference sequence). The CDR3 has 14 residues. Trimming removed 4 bases from V and 1 base from J, with 10 bases in between. The CDR3 spells CASSSDTWNTEAFF. CDR3 nucleotides: TGTGCCAGCAGCTCAGACACCTGGAACACTGAAGCTTTCTTT.

The chain carries TRBV2 and TRBJ1-1; D is undetermined. Germline values: CDR1 SNHLY, CDR2 FYNNEI. V dropped 8 bases and J dropped 1 base, with 17 bases sitting between them. The CDR3 has 15 residues. The CDR3 is CASQPGRGRNTEAFF. The CDR3 nucleotides are TGTGCCAGCCAACCCGGGCGAGGGAGGAACACTGAAGCTTTCTTT.

V is TRBV5-3 and J is TRBJ1-3; the match to TRBD1 covers 8 bases. TRBV5-3 is an ORF, and what it does is uncertain. The CDR3 runs to 16 residues. Trimming took 3 bases from V and 0 from J; bases not matched to a gene: 5. CDR3 nucleotide sequence: TGTGCCAGAAGCTCGCGGGACAGGTACTCTGGAAACACCATATATTTT. Amino acid sequence: CARSSRDRYSGNTIYF.

The genes are TRBV27 and TRBJ2-3; D remains unclear. Trimming left V 3 bases short and J 0 bases short, with 10 bases between. Germline-derived CDR1 and CDR2 are MNHEY and SMNVEV (reference sequence). The CDR3 has 15 amino acids. The CDR3 DNA reads TGTGCCAGCAGTTTTCTCCAGGTCAGCACAGATACGCAGTATTTT. Its translation: CASSFLQVSTDTQYF.

This sequence joins TRBV5-4 and TRBJ1-2; D possibly corresponds to TRBD1 (6 bases). Germline V gene sequence: CDR1 SGHNT, CDR2 YYREEE (reference sequence). Trimming removed 4 bases from V and 7 bases from J, with 17 bases in between. This CDR3 region has 14 residues. The CDR3 coding sequence is TGTGCCAGCAGCAGGGAAGGGGGTTGGAGTGGCTACACCTTC. It codes for CASSREGGWSGYTF.

V gene TRBV15 combines with J gene TRBJ1-4, with D possibly being TRBD1 (6 bases). The germline V gene has CDR1 LNHNV and CDR2 YYDKDF (reference sequence). The CDR3 contains 15 residues. V was cut by 5 bases and J by 1 base, with 11 bases left in between. The CDR3 sequence: CATSARGQTNEKLFF. CDR3 in DNA: TGTGCCACCAGCGCCCGGGGACAAACTAATGAAAAACTGTTTTTT.

V gene TRBV4-2 combines with J gene TRBJ2-3; D perhaps matches TRBD2 (7 bases). This CDR3 region has 16 residues. Trimming removed 6 bases at V and 1 base at J, with 17 bases between. The germline CDR1 and CDR2 sequences are LGHNA and YNFKEQ. CDR3 in amino acids: CASSDGRAGGTDTQYF. The CDR3 DNA sequence: TGTGCCAGCAGTGATGGGAGGGCAGGGGGCACAGATACGCAGTATTTT.

The V and J genes are TRBV7-6 and TRBJ1-1; D is perhaps TRBD1 (5 bases). Germline CDR1 reads SGHVS; CDR2 reads FNYEAQ. The CDR3 spans 12 residues. V lost 5 bases, J lost 4 bases, and 8 bases lay in between. CDR3 amino acids: CASSAQGTEAFF. The CDR3 DNA reads TGTGCCAGCAGCGCTCAGGGCACTGAAGCTTTCTTT.

This chain uses TRBV6-1 with TRBJ1-5; D is perhaps TRBD1 (6 bases). Germline assignment: CDR1 MNHNS and CDR2 SASEGT. The CDR3 is 16 residues long. Trimming shortened V by 2 bases and J by 3 bases, and 14 bases separated the two germline ends. The CDR3 nucleotides read TGTGCCAGCAGTGAACCTAAGACAGGTCTCAATCAGCCCCAGCATTTT. Protein: CASSEPKTGLNQPQHF.